These T cell receptor beta chains were read from a single sample in a study of molecular identifiers for immune sequencing clone quantification. TCRdb reanalysed the PCR reads using MiXCR and keeps one entry per CDR3 protein. The data hold 300,000 to 350,000 distinct CDR3 sequences, with roughly a fifth observed a single time. The sample comprised naive CD8+ T cells from blood, with Jurkat cell RNA spiked in. These receptor sequences come from a human donor in good health. Some libraries in this study had Jurkat cell RNA spiked in. Each CDR3 is given with its conserved first and last residue.

v_gene,j_gene,CDR3aa
TRBV7-9,TRBJ1-4,CASSPFARGETNEKLFF
TRBV4-3,TRBJ2-3,CASSQDRGSSRYF
TRBV4-3,TRBJ2-3,CASSQDVGERTDTQYF
TRBV9,TRBJ2-3,CASSVASGSADLNTQYF
TRBV4-3,TRBJ2-3,CASSQWRGGTDTQYF
TRBV19,TRBJ2-3,CASSIVLIGTDTQYF
TRBV4-1,TRBJ1-1,CASTGGQFSNTEAFF
TRBV12-3/TRBV12-4,TRBJ2-3,CASSLRPGGTDTQYF
TRBV13,TRBJ2-5,CASSWAGTQYF
TRBV28,TRBJ2-7,CASSPRDTGGIEQYF
TRBV4-2,TRBJ2-4,CASSQDRAEGQYF
TRBV6-5,TRBJ2-1,CASSYDRGHYNEQFF
TRBV7-9,TRBJ2-1,CASSLSVGTFNEQFF
TRBV4-1,TRBJ2-1,CASSQYRSHNEQFF
TRBV28,TRBJ1-2,CASSYLEMAELNYGYTF
TRBV11-2,TRBJ2-3,CASSLEGLSTDTQYF
TRBV30,TRBJ1-1,CAWIWGPVNEAFF
TRBV7-8,TRBJ1-5,CVSSQTEQINQPQHF
TRBV14,TRBJ2-3,CASSQGMGLAGVGDTQYF
TRBV7-9,TRBJ2-3,CASSLSAGGLGTDTQYF
TRBV5-4,TRBJ1-1,CASSSQHTEAFF
TRBV4-3,TRBJ2-1,CASSQDPAGGGSYNEQFF
TRBV20-1,TRBJ2-3,CSARKGLAESTDTQYF
TRBV7-9,TRBJ1-1,CASSISNTEAFF
TRBV19,TRBJ1-5,CASSQGPGQPQHF
TRBV9,TRBJ2-5,CASSVGGGPETQYF
TRBV2,TRBJ2-2,CASSSWADTGELFF
TRBV6-2/TRBV6-3,TRBJ1-1,CASSYGTPNTEAFF